The next 8 T cell receptor beta chains were all read from a single sample in a study of blood T cell repertoires in COVID-19. Sequenced by immunoSEQ multiplex PCR; TCRdb stores in-frame clones only, minus some. The sample yields under 250,000 clones, more than 75% seen once. The specimen was peripheral blood. The source of these receptors is a man in his fifties or sixties with COVID-19, enrolled during active disease.

The chain carries TRBV7-9 and TRBJ1-2, with 8 bases matching TRBD1. The CDR3 is made up of 15 amino acids. In germline, CDR1 is SEHNR, CDR2 FQNEAQ (reference sequence). J lost 8 bases, V lost 6 bases, and 14 bases had no gene match. The CDR3 here is CASRSAGTGAMGYTF. The CDR3 coding sequence is TGTGCCAGCAGGTCTGCCGGGACAGGAGCGATGGGCTACACCTTC. The whole variable domain, filled in from reference TRBV7-9 and TRBJ1-2, reads DTGVSQNPRHKITKRGQNVTFRCDPISEHNRLYWYRQTLGQGPEFLTYFQNEAQLEKSRLLSDRFSAERPKGSFSTLEIQRTEQGDSAMYLCASRSAGTGAMGYTFGSGTRLTVV.

The table lists this clone with a few counts. The genes are TRBV19 and TRBJ1-5; 9 bases fit TRBD1. The CDR3 runs 14 residues. Germline CDR1 LNHDA, CDR2 SQIVND (reference sequence). With 4 bases clipped from V and 4 bases from J, the junction kept 2 bases outside the gene matches. The CDR3 coding sequence is TGTGCCAGTAGTACCGGGACAGGGAATCAGCCCCAGCATTTT. It yields the protein CASSTGTGNQPQHF.

The chain couples TRBV30 to TRBJ1-1, with 7 positions matching TRBD1. Unmatched junction bases numbered 11, after V lost 8 bases and J lost 5 bases. CDR1 GTSNPN and CDR2 SVGIG come from the germline V gene (reference sequence). The CDR3 loop spans 13 amino acids. Here the CDR3 DNA reads TGTGCCCGAGAAGAGACAGGGAGGACTGAAGCTTTCTTT. It translates to CAREETGRTEAFF.

The J gene is TRBJ1-4, the V gene TRBV18; D gene unclear. This CDR3 contains 13 residues. V was shortened by 2 bases and J by 4 bases, with 5 bases between the two germline ends. Germline values: CDR1 KGHSH, CDR2 LQKENI. The CDR3 nucleotides read TGTGCCAGCTCACCAGGGCGTAATGAAAAACTGTTTTTT. This gives the protein CASSPGRNEKLFF.

V usage is TRBV7-9 and J usage is TRBJ1-3; 7 bases agree with TRBD1. In germline, CDR1 is SEHNR, CDR2 FQNEAQ (reference sequence). V shed 5 bases, J shed 2 bases, and the junction held 3 bases outside the gene matches. The CDR3 has 14 amino acids. The CDR3 region is CASSKRGPGNTIYF. CDR3 coding DNA: TGTGCCAGCAGCAAAAGGGGGCCTGGAAACACCATATATTTT. The complete variable domain, with remaining parts taken from reference TRBV7-9 and TRBJ1-3, reads DTGVSQNPRHKITKRGQNVTFRCDPISEHNRLYWYRQTLGQGPEFLTYFQNEAQLEKSRLLSDRFSAERPKGSFSTLEIQRTEQGDSAMYLCASSKRGPGNTIYFGEGSWLTVV.

The V and J genes are TRBV11-2 and TRBJ1-6; perhaps TRBD1 as D (5 bases). CDR3 length: 15 residues. Germline lookup yields CDR1 SGHAT and CDR2 FQNNGV. V shed 7 bases and J shed 7 bases, with 17 bases lying between them. CDR3 in amino acids: CASTTGGAWNSPLHF. In DNA form, the CDR3 reads TGTGCCAGCACCACGGGCGGGGCATGGAATTCACCCCTCCACTTT.

V is TRBV5-4 and J is TRBJ2-7; 7 nucleotides agree with TRBD1. Germline loops: CDR1 SGHNT, CDR2 YYREEE (reference sequence). The V segment lost 2 bases and the J segment 3 bases; nucleotides outside the gene matches: 8. CDR3 size: 15 residues. CDR3 protein: CASSFGDRNLYEQYF. Written as DNA, the CDR3 is TGTGCCAGCAGCTTCGGGGACAGAAACCTCTACGAGCAGTACTTC.

The chain employs TRBV3-1 (or the pseudogene TRBV3-2) and TRBJ2-5; 9 bases agree with TRBD2. The J segment lost 5 bases and the V segment lost 1 base, leaving 14 bases of the junction unmatched. Germline CDR1 reads LGHDT; CDR2 reads YNNKEL (reference sequence). The CDR3 runs to 18 residues. CDR3 region: CASSQVRGLAGVGETQYF. The CDR3 region has the DNA TGTGCCAGCAGCCAAGTGAGGGGATTAGCGGGAGTAGGGGAGACCCAGTACTTC.